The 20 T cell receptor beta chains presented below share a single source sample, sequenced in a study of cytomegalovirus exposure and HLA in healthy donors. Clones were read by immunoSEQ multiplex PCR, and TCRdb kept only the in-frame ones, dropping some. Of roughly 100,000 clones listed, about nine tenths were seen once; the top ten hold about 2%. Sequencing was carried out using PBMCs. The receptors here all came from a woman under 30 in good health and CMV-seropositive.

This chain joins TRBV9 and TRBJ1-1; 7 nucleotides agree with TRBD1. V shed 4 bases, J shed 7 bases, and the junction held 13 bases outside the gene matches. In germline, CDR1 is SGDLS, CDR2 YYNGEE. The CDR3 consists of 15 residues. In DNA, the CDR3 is TGTGCCAGCAGCTTCACCCCGACAGGGATTTTTGAAGCTTTCTTT. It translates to CASSFTPTGIFEAFF.

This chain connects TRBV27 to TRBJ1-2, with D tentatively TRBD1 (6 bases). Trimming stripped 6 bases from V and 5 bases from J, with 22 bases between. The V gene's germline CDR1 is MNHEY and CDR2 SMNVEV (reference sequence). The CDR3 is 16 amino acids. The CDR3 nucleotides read TGTGCCAGCAGCAGCTGGAACAGGGTCTTTGAGTATGGCTACACCTTC. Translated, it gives CASSSWNRVFEYGYTF.

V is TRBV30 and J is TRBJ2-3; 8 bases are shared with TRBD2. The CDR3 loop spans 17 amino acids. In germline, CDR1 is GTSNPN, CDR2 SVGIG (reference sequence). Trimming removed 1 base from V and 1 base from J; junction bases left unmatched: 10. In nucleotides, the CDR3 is TGTGCCTGGAGTGAAGGGGGGATAGCGGGGCGCACAGATACGCAGTATTTT. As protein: CAWSEGGIAGRTDTQYF.

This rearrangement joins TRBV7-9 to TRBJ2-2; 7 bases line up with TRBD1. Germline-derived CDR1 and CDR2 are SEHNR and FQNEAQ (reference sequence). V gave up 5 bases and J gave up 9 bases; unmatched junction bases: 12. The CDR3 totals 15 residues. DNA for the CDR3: TGTGCCAGCAGCCCCGACAGGGAGAGAGGGAGGGAGCTGTTTTTT. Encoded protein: CASSPDRERGRELFF.

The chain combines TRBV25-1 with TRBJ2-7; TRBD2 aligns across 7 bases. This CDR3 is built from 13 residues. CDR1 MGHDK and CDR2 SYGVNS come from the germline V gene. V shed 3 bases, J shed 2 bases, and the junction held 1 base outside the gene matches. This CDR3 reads CASSDSGAYEQYF. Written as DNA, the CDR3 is TGTGCCAGCAGTGACAGCGGGGCCTACGAGCAGTACTTC.

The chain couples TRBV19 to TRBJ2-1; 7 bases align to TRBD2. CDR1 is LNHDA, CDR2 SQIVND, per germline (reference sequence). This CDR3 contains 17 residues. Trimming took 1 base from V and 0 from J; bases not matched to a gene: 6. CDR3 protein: CASSIVAGDPSYNEQFF. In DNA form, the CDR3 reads TGTGCCAGTAGTATAGTTGCGGGGGACCCCTCCTACAATGAGCAGTTCTTC.

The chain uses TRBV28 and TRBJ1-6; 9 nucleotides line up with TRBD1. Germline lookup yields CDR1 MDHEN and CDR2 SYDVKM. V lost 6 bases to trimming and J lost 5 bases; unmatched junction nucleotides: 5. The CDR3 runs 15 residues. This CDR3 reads CASRTGQGHNSPLHF. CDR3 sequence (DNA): TGTGCCAGCAGAACGGGACAGGGTCATAATTCACCCCTCCACTTT.

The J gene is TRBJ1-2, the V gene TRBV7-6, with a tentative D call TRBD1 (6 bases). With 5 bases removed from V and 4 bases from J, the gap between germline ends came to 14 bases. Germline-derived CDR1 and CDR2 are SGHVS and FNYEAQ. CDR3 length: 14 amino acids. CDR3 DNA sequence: TGTGCCAGCAGCCTCTACAGGGTCCGCTATGGCTACACCTTC. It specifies CASSLYRVRYGYTF.

CDR3 protein: CASSFLLASGSETQYF. Written as DNA, the CDR3 is TGTGCCAGCAGCTTTCTCCTAGCGTCGGGATCAGAGACCCAGTACTTC. The rearrangement links TRBV5-4 to TRBJ2-5, with a tentative D call TRBD2 (6 bases). V was cut by 2 bases and J by 4 bases, with 18 bases left in between. CDR3 length: 16 residues. The germline V gene has CDR1 SGHNT and CDR2 YYREEE (reference sequence).

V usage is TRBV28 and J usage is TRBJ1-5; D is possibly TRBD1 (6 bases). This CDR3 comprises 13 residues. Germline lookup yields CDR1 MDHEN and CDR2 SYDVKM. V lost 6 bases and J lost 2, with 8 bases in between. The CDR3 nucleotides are TGTGCCAGCAGCCGGACAGGCAATCAGCCCCAGCATTTT. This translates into CASSRTGNQPQHF.

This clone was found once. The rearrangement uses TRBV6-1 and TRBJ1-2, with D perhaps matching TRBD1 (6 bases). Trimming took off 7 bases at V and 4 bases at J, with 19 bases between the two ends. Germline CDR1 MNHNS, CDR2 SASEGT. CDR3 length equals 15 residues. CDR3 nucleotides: TGTGCCAGCACCGTGGCGGGCAGGGGTAGCTATGGCTACACCTTC. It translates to CASTVAGRGSYGYTF.

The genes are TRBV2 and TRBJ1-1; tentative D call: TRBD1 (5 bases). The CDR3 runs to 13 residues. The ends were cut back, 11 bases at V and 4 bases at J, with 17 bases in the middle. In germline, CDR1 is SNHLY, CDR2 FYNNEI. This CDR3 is CAGCRAPLTEAFF. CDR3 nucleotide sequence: TGTGCCGGGTGCAGGGCCCCCCTCACTGAAGCTTTCTTT.

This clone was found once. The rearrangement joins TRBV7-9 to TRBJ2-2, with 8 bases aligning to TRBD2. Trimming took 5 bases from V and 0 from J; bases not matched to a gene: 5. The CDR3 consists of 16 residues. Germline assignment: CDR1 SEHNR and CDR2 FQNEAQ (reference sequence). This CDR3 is CASSGPGLANTGELFF. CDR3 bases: TGTGCCAGCAGCGGTCCGGGACTAGCGAACACCGGGGAGCTGTTTTTT.

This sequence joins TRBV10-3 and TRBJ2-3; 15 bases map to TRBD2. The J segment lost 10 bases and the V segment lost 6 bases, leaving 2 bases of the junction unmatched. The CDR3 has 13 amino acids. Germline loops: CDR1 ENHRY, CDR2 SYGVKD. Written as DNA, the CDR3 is TGTGCCATCAGAGGGACTAGCGGGGGGTCGCAGTATTTT. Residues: CAIRGTSGGSQYF.

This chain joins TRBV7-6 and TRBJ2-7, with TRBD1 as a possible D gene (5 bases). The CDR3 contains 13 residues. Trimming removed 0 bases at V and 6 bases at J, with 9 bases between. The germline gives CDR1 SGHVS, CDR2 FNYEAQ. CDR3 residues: CASSLAVGREQYV. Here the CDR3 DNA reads TGTGCCAGCAGCTTAGCGGTGGGGCGCGAGCAGTACGTC.

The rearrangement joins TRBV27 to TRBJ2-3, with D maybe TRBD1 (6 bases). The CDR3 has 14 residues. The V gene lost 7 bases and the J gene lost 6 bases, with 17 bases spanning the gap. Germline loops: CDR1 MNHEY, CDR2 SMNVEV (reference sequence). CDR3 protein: CASTQDSPMDTQYF. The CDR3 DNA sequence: TGTGCCAGCACCCAGGACAGTCCTATGGATACGCAGTATTTT.

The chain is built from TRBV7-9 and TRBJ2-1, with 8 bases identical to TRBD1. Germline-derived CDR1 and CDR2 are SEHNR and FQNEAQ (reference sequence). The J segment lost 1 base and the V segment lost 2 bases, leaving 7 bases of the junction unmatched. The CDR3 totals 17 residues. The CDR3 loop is CASSLLPGQASYNEQFF. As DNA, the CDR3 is TGTGCCAGCAGCTTACTACCGGGACAGGCATCCTACAATGAGCAGTTCTTC.

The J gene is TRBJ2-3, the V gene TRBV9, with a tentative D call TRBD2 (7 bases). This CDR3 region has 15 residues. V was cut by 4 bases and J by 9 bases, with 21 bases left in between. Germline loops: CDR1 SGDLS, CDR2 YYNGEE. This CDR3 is CASSPLAGAGETQYF. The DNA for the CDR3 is TGTGCCAGCAGCCCCCTGGCGGGGGCCGGGGAGACGCAGTATTTT.

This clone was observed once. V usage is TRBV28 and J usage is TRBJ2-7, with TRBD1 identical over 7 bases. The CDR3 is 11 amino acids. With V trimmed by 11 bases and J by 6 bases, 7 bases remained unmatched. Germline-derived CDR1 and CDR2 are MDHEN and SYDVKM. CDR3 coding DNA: TGTGCCGTGGGGGCAGGGGGCGAGCAGTACTTC. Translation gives CAVGAGGEQYF.

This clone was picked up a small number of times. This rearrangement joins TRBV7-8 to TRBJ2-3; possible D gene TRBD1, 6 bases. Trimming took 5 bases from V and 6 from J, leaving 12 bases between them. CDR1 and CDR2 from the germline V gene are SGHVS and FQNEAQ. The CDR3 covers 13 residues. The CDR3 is CASSLDRSDTQYF. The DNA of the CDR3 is TGTGCCAGCAGCCTTGACAGGTCGGATACGCAGTATTTT.